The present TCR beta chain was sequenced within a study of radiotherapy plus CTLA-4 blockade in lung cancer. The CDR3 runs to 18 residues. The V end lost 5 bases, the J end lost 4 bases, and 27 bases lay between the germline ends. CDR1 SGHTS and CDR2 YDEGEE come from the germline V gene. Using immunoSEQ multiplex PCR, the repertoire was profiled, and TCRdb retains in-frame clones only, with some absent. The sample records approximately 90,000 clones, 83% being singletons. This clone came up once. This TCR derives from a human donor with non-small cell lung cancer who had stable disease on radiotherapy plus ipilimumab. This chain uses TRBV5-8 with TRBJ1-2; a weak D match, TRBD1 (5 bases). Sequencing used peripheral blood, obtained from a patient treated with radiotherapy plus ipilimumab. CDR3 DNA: TGTGCCAGCAGATACTTCTCCACAACCTCGGGGGTGGCCTATGGCTACACCTTC. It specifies CASRYFSTTSGVAYGYTF.